The clone carrying this T cell receptor (beta chain) was seen a handful of times. Its matching antigen is unknown. One junction end disagrees with the germline gene, perhaps due to a read error. Data came from immunoSEQ multiplex PCR; TCRdb stores just in-frame clones and leaves some out. The sample lists about 45,000 clones, approximately 88% occurring once. The sample belongs to a study of OX40 agonist ivuxolimab in advanced cancers. Study-wide findings and caveats: The specificity for antigen of the expanded peripheral T cells was not determined.

This CDR3 region has 12 residues. Germline V gene lookup returns CDR1 SGHRS and CDR2 YFSETQ. Source: CD4+ or CD8+ T cells sorted from blood, taken in a trial of the OX40 agonist ivuxolimab. The origin of this receptor is an adult with an advanced solid tumor such as melanoma, head and neck, liver or kidney cancer. The gene calls are TRBV5-1 and TRBJ1-1, with D possibly TRBD1 on 5 matching bases. CDR3 DNA sequence: TGCGCCAGCAAGGAGGGGAACGCTGAAGCTTTCTTT. This sequence encodes CASKEGNAEAFF.